This is a list of T cell receptor beta chains from one sample in a study of T cells in Graves' hyperthyroidism and ophthalmopathy. TCRdb reanalysed the multiplex PCR reads using MiXCR and keeps one entry per CDR3 protein. The repertoire holds about 480,000 distinct CDR3 sequences, with under 15% as singletons. The sample consisted of blood. These receptors were taken from a woman aged 18-29 years with Graves' hyperthyroidism. Both conserved end residues are part of each CDR3. Each record gives: J gene, D gene, V gene, clone size, CDR3 protein, CDR3 DNA. The D gene is left open where the match is weak. Clone size, where shown, is once, few, many, or a class for clones that have expanded.

J: TRBJ2-4
D: -
V: TRBV18
size: many
CDR3: CASSPPSLAKNIQYF
DNA: TGTGCCAGCTCACCACCTAGTCTAGCCAAAAACATTCAGTACTTC

J: TRBJ1-2
D: TRBD1
V: TRBV12-3/TRBV12-4
size: many
CDR3: CASSRRTGGADGYTF
DNA: TGTGCCAGCAGCCGAAGGACAGGGGGCGCGGATGGCTACACCTTC

J: TRBJ1-2
D: -
V: TRBV3-1
size: many
CDR3: CASSQGPRDYGYTF
DNA: TGTGCCAGCAGCCAAGGCCCCCGTGACTATGGCTACACCTTC

J: TRBJ2-5
D: -
V: TRBV7-9
size: many
CDR3: CASSTGHPRETQYF
DNA: TGTGCCAGCAGTACCGGACACCCTAGGGAGACCCAGTACTTC

J: TRBJ1-5
D: -
V: TRBV4-1
size: few
CDR3: CASSQRGAVNQPQHF
DNA: TGCGCCAGCAGTCAGAGGGGGGCGGTCAATCAGCCCCAGCATTTT

J: TRBJ1-6
D: TRBD1
V: TRBV5-1
size: many
CDR3: CASSSVGQGNSPLHF
DNA: TGCGCCAGCAGTTCAGTGGGACAGGGGAATTCACCCCTCCACTTT

J: TRBJ2-3
D: TRBD1
V: TRBV3-1
size: -
CDR3: CASADRGTDTQYF
DNA: TGTGCCAGCGCCGACAGGGGCACAGATACGCAGTATTTT

J: TRBJ1-1
D: TRBD1
V: TRBV5-4
size: few
CDR3: CASSTGGGAPGAFF
DNA: TGTGCCAGCAGCACAGGGGGGGGGGCACCAGGGGCTTTCTTT

J: TRBJ1-2
D: -
V: TRBV2
size: many
CDR3: CASSEWVEGFYYGYTF
DNA: TGTGCCAGCAGTGAATGGGTGGAGGGGTTCTACTATGGCTACACCTTC

J: TRBJ1-2
D: -
V: TRBV6-2/TRBV6-3
size: many
CDR3: CASSYEYTGSKGYGYTF
DNA: TGTGCCAGCAGTTACGAATATACAGGGAGTAAGGGCTATGGCTACACCTTC

J: TRBJ1-2
D: -
V: TRBV3-1
size: few
CDR3: CASRESGQGRGGCTF
DNA: TGTGCCAGCAGGGAGAGTGGGCAGGGGCGTGGTGGGTGCACCTTC

J: TRBJ1-2
D: -
V: TRBV14
size: many
CDR3: CASSPRLTTYGYTF
DNA: TGTGCCAGCAGCCCCCGACTGACCACCTATGGCTACACCTTC

J: TRBJ1-5
D: TRBD1
V: TRBV6-2/TRBV6-3
size: few
CDR3: CASSTTGGPNQPQHF
DNA: TGTGCCAGCAGTACAACAGGGGGCCCCAATCAGCCCCAGCATTTT

J: TRBJ2-1
D: -
V: TRBV12-3/TRBV12-4
size: many
CDR3: CASNRRGSYNEQFF
DNA: TGTGCCAGTAACCGAAGAGGGTCCTACAATGAGCAGTTCTTC

J: TRBJ1-5
D: TRBD1
V: TRBV12-3/TRBV12-4
size: many
CDR3: CASSFGTGGNQPQHF
DNA: TGTGCCAGCAGTTTTGGGACAGGGGGGAATCAGCCCCAGCATTTT

J: TRBJ2-1
D: -
V: TRBV20-1
size: many
CDR3: CSASQVANEQFF
DNA: TGCAGTGCTAGTCAAGTGGCCAATGAGCAGTTCTTC

J: TRBJ1-3
D: TRBD1
V: TRBV9
size: many
CDR3: CASSVTGVAGNTIYF
DNA: TGTGCCAGCAGCGTAACAGGGGTTGCTGGAAACACCATATATTTT

J: TRBJ2-7
D: TRBD2
V: TRBV12-3/TRBV12-4
size: many
CDR3: CASSQREGSEQYF
DNA: TGTGCCAGCAGCCAGCGGGAGGGGTCCGAGCAGTACTTC

J: TRBJ1-5
D: -
V: TRBV19
size: many
CDR3: CASSILRQRGDEDQPQHF
DNA: TGTGCCAGTAGTATCCTCCGACAGAGGGGCGACGAAGATCAGCCCCAGCATTTT

J: TRBJ2-3
D: TRBD1
V: TRBV29-1
size: -
CDR3: CSVEKRTGGPDTQYF
DNA: TGCAGCGTTGAAAAAAGGACAGGGGGTCCAGATACGCAGTATTTT

J: TRBJ2-3
D: -
V: TRBV12-3/TRBV12-4
size: many
CDR3: CASSLGGKGDTQYF
DNA: TGTGCCAGCAGTTTGGGCGGGAAAGGGGATACGCAGTATTTT

J: TRBJ2-3
D: -
V: TRBV7-8
size: many
CDR3: CASSLLRLRSDTQYF
DNA: TGTGCCAGCAGCTTACTGAGATTGCGTTCAGATACGCAGTATTTT

J: TRBJ2-5
D: -
V: TRBV9
size: many
CDR3: CASSPGDQETQYF
DNA: TGTGCCAGCAGCCCCGGCGACCAAGAGACCCAGTACTTC

J: TRBJ1-1
D: -
V: TRBV2
size: -
CDR3: CASSATGEMNTEAFF
DNA: TGTGCCAGCAGTGCCACAGGCGAAATGAACACTGAAGCTTTCTTT

J: TRBJ1-4
D: -
V: TRBV29-1
size: few
CDR3: CSGGPATNEKLFF
DNA: TGCAGCGGGGGACCGGCAACTAATGAAAAACTGTTTTTT

J: TRBJ1-1
D: -
V: TRBV7-9
size: -
CDR3: CASSPNWGANTEAFF
DNA: TGTGCCAGCAGCCCGAATTGGGGGGCGAACACTGAAGCTTTCTTT

J: TRBJ1-2
D: TRBD1
V: TRBV30
size: many
CDR3: CAWSPTGGDYGYTF
DNA: TGTGCCTGGAGTCCAACAGGGGGCGACTATGGCTACACCTTC

J: TRBJ1-1
D: -
V: TRBV18
size: many
CDR3: CASSPGVGWDTEAFF
DNA: TGTGCCAGCTCACCAGGAGTGGGGTGGGACACTGAAGCTTTCTTT

J: TRBJ2-6
D: TRBD2
V: TRBV11-2
size: many
CDR3: CASSPLAGGEGANVLTF
DNA: TGTGCCAGCAGCCCACTAGCGGGAGGGGAAGGGGCCAACGTCCTGACTTTC

J: TRBJ2-5
D: -
V: TRBV3-1
size: many
CDR3: CAALTEQETQYF
DNA: TGTGCCGCGTTGACCGAGCAAGAGACCCAGTACTTC

J: TRBJ1-1
D: -
V: TRBV3-1
size: many
CDR3: CASSQGGSGSTEAFF
DNA: TGTGCCAGCAGCCAAGGGGGCTCGGGGTCCACTGAAGCTTTCTTT

J: TRBJ2-5
D: -
V: TRBV15
size: few
CDR3: CATSTVGREETQYF
DNA: TGTGCCACCAGCACAGTTGGCAGGGAAGAGACCCAGTACTTC